The clone carrying this T cell receptor (beta chain) has at least ten counts. Its antigen remains unidentified. The source of the sample is a study of CD8+CD57+ T cells in acquired aplastic anemia. Researchers used genomic DNA as the template to profile TCR beta VDJ and CDR3. TCRdb re-called the reads with MiXCR, one entry per CDR3 protein. The repertoire holds 200,000 or so distinct CDR3 sequences, with around three fifths as singletons. Broader study findings: Overlapping CD8+ CDR3 repertoires of patients and controls contained approximately 28 shared sequences.

The CDR3 is 15 residues long. Germline V gene sequence: CDR1 MNHEY, CDR2 SVGEGT. V shed 8 bases, J shed 2 bases, and the junction held 9 bases outside the gene matches. The source of this sequence is a human donor with severe aplastic anemia or a healthy control (not recorded which). The V gene is TRBV6-2 or TRBV6-3, the J gene TRBJ2-5; 9 bases fit TRBD2. Sequencing was performed on sorted CD4+, CD8+, or CD8+CD57+ T cells (not recorded which) from PBMCs. The CDR3 DNA sequence: TGTGCCAGCGAAGGACTAGCGCCTGCGCAAGAGACCCAGTACTTC. This sequence encodes CASEGLAPAQETQYF.